What follows are 8 T cell receptor beta chains derived from one specimen sequenced in a study of graft-versus-host responses after intestinal transplantation. Their target antigens are unknown. Repertoires were generated with immunoSEQ multiplex PCR, while TCRdb's copy carries only in-frame clones and drops some. Counted here are 99,000 or so clones, roughly 90% occurring once; the ten biggest clones make up about 0.9%. The input for sequencing was unstimulated CD4+ T cells sorted from spleen or lymph node cells, taken before intestinal transplant. These receptors all stem from a human donor who received an intestinal transplant.

For the CDR3, the DNA is TGTGCCAGCAGTGAAGTGGGAGCGTCCTACAATGAGCAGTTCTTC. Translated, it gives CASSEVGASYNEQFF. The chain recombines TRBV2 with TRBJ2-1; tentatively, D is TRBD2 (5 bases). Trimming took 1 base from V and 1 from J, leaving 8 bases between them. The CDR3 length is 15 residues. CDR1 is SNHLY, CDR2 FYNNEI, per germline.

This clone was seen a handful of times. The chain links TRBV9 to TRBJ2-3; TRBD2 aligns across 7 bases. This CDR3 contains 17 residues. The ends lost 0 bases at V and 2 bases at J; junction bases unmatched: 9. Germline-derived CDR1 and CDR2 are SGDLS and YYNGEE. This CDR3 is CASSVGGASGLTDTQYF. The CDR3 DNA follows: TGTGCCAGCAGCGTAGGTGGGGCTAGCGGACTCACAGATACGCAGTATTTT. Full variable domain (rest looked up from reference TRBV9 and TRBJ2-3): DSGVTQTPKHLITATGQRVTLRCSPRSGDLSVYWYQQSLDQGLQFLIQYYNGEERAKGNILERFSAQQFPDLHSELNLSSLELGDSALYFCASSVGGASGLTDTQYFGPGTRLTVL.

CDR3: CASSSGGYEQYF. CDR3 sequence (DNA): TGCGCCAGCAGCTCCGGGGGCTACGAGCAGTACTTC. The V call is TRBV5-1, the J call TRBJ2-7; weak D call: TRBD2 (6 bases). The V and J ends lost 3 bases and 3 bases respectively, with 7 bases between them. This CDR3 has 12 residues. The germline V gene has CDR1 SGHRS and CDR2 YFSETQ. Full variable domain (remainder filled in from reference TRBV5-1 and TRBJ2-7): KAGVTQTPRYLIKTRGQQVTLSCSPISGHRSVSWYQQTPGQGLQFLFEYFSETQRNKGNFPGRFSGRQFSNSRSEMNVSTLELGDSALYLCASSSGGYEQYFGPGTRLTVT.

This chain connects TRBV5-1 to TRBJ1-1; no firm D call. The V and J ends lost 0 bases and 5 bases respectively, with 8 bases between them. Germline V gene lookup returns CDR1 SGHRS and CDR2 YFSETQ. This CDR3 is 13 amino acids long. The CDR3 spells CASSLGVGTEAFF. The CDR3 coding sequence is TGCGCCAGCAGCTTGGGTGTGGGTACTGAAGCTTTCTTT.

The V call is TRBV9, the J call TRBJ2-1; TRBD2 agrees at 9 bases. Germline V gene data show CDR1 as SGDLS and CDR2 as YYNGEE. V was pared by 0 bases and J by 8 bases, with 9 bases of the junction left unmatched. This CDR3 has 16 amino acids. The CDR3 loop is CASSVGVAGATYEQFF. The CDR3 DNA follows: TGTGCCAGCAGCGTAGGGGTAGCGGGGGCCACGTATGAGCAGTTCTTC.

The chain has TRBV30 and TRBJ2-3, with no clear D. Trimming stripped 1 base from V and 5 bases from J, with 13 bases between. Germline V gene data show CDR1 as GTSNPN and CDR2 as SVGIG (reference sequence). This CDR3 comprises 14 residues. The CDR3 reads CAWSAQQVRDTQYF. CDR3 bases: TGTGCCTGGAGTGCTCAGCAGGTCAGAGATACGCAGTATTTT.

V and J are TRBV7-3 and TRBJ1-1; TRBD1 matches 7 bases. Germline trimming cut 4 bases from V and 3 bases from J; bases unmatched to any gene: 2. Germline assignment: CDR1 SGHTA and CDR2 FQGTGA. This CDR3 contains 13 residues. The DNA for the CDR3 is TGTGCCAGCAGCTCAGACAGGGACACTGAAGCTTTCTTT. Protein: CASSSDRDTEAFF. Looking up the rest from reference TRBV7-3 and TRBJ1-1 gives the full variable domain: GAGVSQTPSNKVTEKGKYVELRCDPISGHTALYWYRQSLGQGPEFLIYFQGTGAADDSGLPNDRFFAVRPEGSVSTLKIQRTERGDSAVYLCASSSDRDTEAFFGQGTRLTVV.

The chain combines TRBV6-1 with TRBJ2-5, with 7 nucleotides matching TRBD2. Trimming cost V 6 bases and J 5 bases; bases outside gene matches: 9. The CDR3 spans 14 residues. Germline loops: CDR1 MNHNS, CDR2 SASEGT. The CDR3 coding sequence is TGTGCCAGCAGCCGGGGACTACCAAGGGAGACCCAGTACTTC. Amino acids: CASSRGLPRETQYF.